The 19 T cell receptor beta chains below were found in one sample sequenced in a study of blood T cell repertoires in COVID-19. Repertoires were generated with immunoSEQ multiplex PCR, while TCRdb's copy carries only in-frame clones and drops some. Here the sample spans approximately 390,000 clones, approximately 91% being singletons. Material for sequencing was PBMCs or T cells enriched from blood (not recorded which). The receptor source for this set is a woman in her thirties or forties with acute COVID-19.

This clone was seen a handful of times. The rearrangement joins TRBV18 to TRBJ1-1; perhaps TRBD1 as D (6 bases). The germline gives CDR1 KGHSH, CDR2 LQKENI. V was pared by 0 bases and J by 3 bases, with 14 bases between. The CDR3 sequence is 16 residues long. The CDR3 is CASSPPRGGPDTEAFF. The CDR3 bases are TGTGCCAGCTCACCACCCAGGGGAGGGCCGGACACTGAAGCTTTCTTT. The variable domain in full, completed from reference TRBV18 and TRBJ1-1, reads NAGVMQNPRHLVRRRGQEARLRCSPMKGHSHVYWYRQLPEEGLKFMVYLQKENIIDESGMPKERFSAEFPKEGPSILRIQQVVRGDSAAYFCASSPPRGGPDTEAFFGQGTRLTVV.

The chain employs TRBV9 and TRBJ1-2, with 7 bases matching TRBD1. J gave up 0 bases and V 3 bases, and 2 bases lay outside the gene matches. CDR1 and CDR2 from the germline V gene are SGDLS and YYNGEE. The CDR3 contains 14 residues. CDR3 DNA: TGTGCCAGCAGCGGACAGGGCTCTAACTATGGCTACACCTTC. It encodes CASSGQGSNYGYTF.

The genes are TRBV11-2 and TRBJ2-3; 16 nucleotides align to TRBD2. With V trimmed by 6 bases and J by 0 bases, 6 bases remained unmatched. Germline lookup yields CDR1 SGHAT and CDR2 FQNNGV. This CDR3 is built from 18 residues. CDR3 coding DNA: TGTGCCAGCAGACCCGGGACTAGCGGGGGGGCTAGCACAGATACGCAGTATTTT. This encodes CASRPGTSGGASTDTQYF.

This chain uses TRBV30 with TRBJ1-5, with a possible D match to TRBD1 (5 bases). CDR1 and CDR2 from the germline V gene are GTSNPN and SVGIG (reference sequence). The CDR3 covers 13 residues. The V end lost 3 bases, the J end lost 0 bases, and 6 bases lay between the germline ends. CDR3: CAWSTGSNQPQHF. The DNA for the CDR3 is TGTGCCTGGAGCACAGGTAGCAATCAGCCCCAGCATTTT. The variable domain in full, with the rest retrieved from reference TRBV30 and TRBJ1-5, is SQTIHQWPATLVQPVGSPLSLECTVEGTSNPNLYWYRQAAGRGLQLLFYSVGIGQISSEVPQNLSASRPQDRQFILSSKKLLLSDSGFYLCAWSTGSNQPQHFGDGTRLSIL.

The rearrangement joins TRBV7-9 to TRBJ2-3; 10 bases line up with TRBD2. J was trimmed by 11 bases and V by 1 base; bases with no gene match: 9. The CDR3 totals 15 residues. The germline CDR1 and CDR2 sequences are SEHNR and FQNEAQ (reference sequence). CDR3 in DNA: TGTGCCAGCAGCTTAGGGCAGCGGGGGGGCATTCGGCAGTATTTT. This encodes CASSLGQRGGIRQYF.

The chain is built from TRBV5-4 and TRBJ2-2; the D gene is possibly TRBD2 (5 bases). V was pared by 2 bases and J by 4 bases, with 12 bases between. This CDR3 has 15 residues. Germline V gene sequence: CDR1 SGHNT, CDR2 YYREEE (reference sequence). This CDR3 reads CASSLSIEGTGELFF. The CDR3, as DNA: TGTGCCAGCAGCTTATCCATCGAGGGCACCGGGGAGCTGTTTTTT.

The gene calls are TRBV13 and TRBJ1-6; weak D call: TRBD1 (6 bases). The CDR3 is made up of 14 amino acids. Germline CDR1 reads PRHDT; CDR2 reads FYEKMQ (reference sequence). V shed 5 bases and J shed 7 bases, with 12 bases lying between them. As DNA, the CDR3 is TGTGCCAGCAGCGCAGGGGCGCGGAATTCACCCCTCCACTTT. Translating gives CASSAGARNSPLHF.

The CDR3 nucleotides read TGTGCCAGCAGTGAAAGCCAGGGCTACACTGAAGCTTTCTTT. It specifies CASSESQGYTEAFF. V and J are TRBV2 and TRBJ1-1; a possible D gene is TRBD1 (5 bases). V was trimmed by 2 bases and J by 3 bases, leaving 10 bases between them. Germline CDR1 is SNHLY and CDR2 is FYNNEI. The CDR3 has 14 amino acids. Complete variable domain (other parts from reference TRBV2 and TRBJ1-1): EPEVTQTPSHQVTQMGQEVILRCVPISNHLYFYWYRQILGQKVEFLVSFYNNEISEKSEIFDDQFSVERPDGSNFTLKIRSTKLEDSAMYFCASSESQGYTEAFFGQGTRLTVV.

This chain connects TRBV6-5 to TRBJ1-5; 11 bases are shared with TRBD1. The V and J ends lost 0 bases and 5 bases, in that order; junction bases with no gene match: 0. The CDR3 extends over 15 amino acids. The germline V gene encodes CDR1 MNHEY and CDR2 SVGAGI. The CDR3 nucleotides are TGTGCCAGCAGTTACTCGGGACAGGGGGATCAGCCCCAGCATTTT. It is translated as CASSYSGQGDQPQHF.

The chain has TRBV7-2 and TRBJ2-7; 7 bases map to TRBD2. CDR1 SGHTA and CDR2 FQGNSA come from the germline V gene. The CDR3 consists of 15 residues. J lost 2 bases, V lost 0 bases, and 4 bases had no gene match. CDR3 residues: CASSLAAGPTYEQYF. The CDR3 DNA reads TGTGCCAGCAGCTTAGCAGCGGGGCCAACCTACGAGCAGTACTTC. Variable domain in full (rest from reference TRBV7-2 and TRBJ2-7): GAGVSQSPSNKVTEKGKDVELRCDPISGHTALYWYRQSLGQGLEFLIYFQGNSAPDKSGLPSDRFSAERTGGSVSTLTIQRTQQEDSAVYLCASSLAAGPTYEQYFGPGTRLTVT.

The chain carries TRBV5-1 and TRBJ2-7; perhaps TRBD1 as D (7 bases). The germline gives CDR1 SGHRS, CDR2 YFSETQ. The CDR3 is 16 residues long. Trimming stripped 0 bases from V and 0 bases from J, with 13 bases between. The CDR3: CASSLGSGGSSYEQYF. The CDR3 region has the DNA TGCGCCAGCAGCTTGGGTTCAGGGGGGAGCTCCTACGAGCAGTACTTC.

The rearrangement uses TRBV15 and TRBJ2-1; maybe TRBD2 (5 bases). Trimming cost V 3 bases and J 7 bases, with 13 bases left between them. Germline V CDR1 and CDR2: LNHNV, YYDKDF (reference sequence). This CDR3 is 14 amino acids long. The CDR3 nucleotides read TGTGCCACCAGCAGTGGACTTTTTCCTAATGAGCAGTTCTTC. Translating gives CATSSGLFPNEQFF.

The chain has TRBV5-1 and TRBJ1-1; D uncertain. The V end was cut by 2 bases, the J end by 6 bases, with 17 bases between. CDR3 length: 15 amino acids. Germline CDR1 and CDR2: SGHRS and YFSETQ. The chain's CDR3 is CASSFEARGFAEAFF. The CDR3 DNA reads TGCGCCAGCAGCTTTGAAGCCCGAGGGTTCGCTGAAGCTTTCTTT.

The chain carries TRBV3-1 (or the pseudogene TRBV3-2) and TRBJ2-5; 11 bases line up with TRBD1. This CDR3 is built from 15 residues. Trimming took 4 bases from V and 1 from J; bases not matched to a gene: 2. CDR1 is LGHDT, CDR2 YNNKEL, per germline (reference sequence). The CDR3, as DNA: TGTGCCAGCAGCCGGACAGGGGGCCTCCAAGAGACCCAGTACTTC. It translates to CASSRTGGLQETQYF.

The chain joins TRBV6-1 to TRBJ2-1; 10 bases line up with TRBD2. This CDR3 is 19 amino acids long. J lost 0 bases, V lost 2 bases, and 10 bases had no gene match. CDR1 and CDR2 from the germline V gene are MNHNS and SASEGT. Here the CDR3 DNA reads TGTGCCAGCAGTGAACTAATTAGCGGGGGGCCGAGCTCCTACAATGAGCAGTTCTTC. Protein sequence: CASSELISGGPSSYNEQFF.

J is TRBJ2-1 and V is TRBV2, with 9 bases lining up with TRBD2. J lost 7 bases, V lost 8 bases, and 6 bases had no gene match. Germline V gene lookup returns CDR1 SNHLY and CDR2 FYNNEI. The CDR3 extends over 13 amino acids. The CDR3 nucleotides read TGTGCCAGCTCTAGCGGGGAAGGAAATGAGCAGTTCTTC. Translating it yields CASSSGEGNEQFF. The full variable domain, rest sourced from reference TRBV2 and TRBJ2-1, is EPEVTQTPSHQVTQMGQEVILRCVPISNHLYFYWYRQILGQKVEFLVSFYNNEISEKSEIFDDQFSVERPDGSNFTLKIRSTKLEDSAMYFCASSSGEGNEQFFGPGTRLTVL.

The sample holds one count of this clone. This sequence joins TRBV30 and TRBJ2-2, with 8 bases fitting TRBD1. Germline loops: CDR1 GTSNPN, CDR2 SVGIG (reference sequence). V was clipped by 8 bases and J by 4 bases; unmatched bases: 9. The CDR3 covers 14 residues. In nucleotides, the CDR3 is TGTGCCCGTCCTCCAGACAGGGGCACCGGGGAGCTGTTTTTT. It yields the protein CARPPDRGTGELFF.

The V call is TRBV5-1, the J call TRBJ1-1; TRBD1 aligns across 9 bases. V lost 0 bases and J lost 6; bases outside the gene matches: 3. Germline CDR1 and CDR2: SGHRS and YFSETQ. CDR3 size: 14 residues. Here the CDR3 reads CASSLGQGGAEAFF. The DNA of the CDR3 is TGCGCCAGCAGCTTGGGACAGGGGGGAGCTGAAGCTTTCTTT.

The chain couples TRBV30 to TRBJ2-1; 13 bases align to TRBD2. The CDR3 is made up of 16 amino acids. Per the germline V gene, CDR1 is GTSNPN and CDR2 is SVGIG (reference sequence). J was trimmed by 7 bases and V by 0 bases; bases with no gene match: 6. For the CDR3, the DNA is TGTGCCTGGAGTGTTCCGGGACTAGCGGGGTATAATGAGCAGTTCTTC. The encoded protein is CAWSVPGLAGYNEQFF.